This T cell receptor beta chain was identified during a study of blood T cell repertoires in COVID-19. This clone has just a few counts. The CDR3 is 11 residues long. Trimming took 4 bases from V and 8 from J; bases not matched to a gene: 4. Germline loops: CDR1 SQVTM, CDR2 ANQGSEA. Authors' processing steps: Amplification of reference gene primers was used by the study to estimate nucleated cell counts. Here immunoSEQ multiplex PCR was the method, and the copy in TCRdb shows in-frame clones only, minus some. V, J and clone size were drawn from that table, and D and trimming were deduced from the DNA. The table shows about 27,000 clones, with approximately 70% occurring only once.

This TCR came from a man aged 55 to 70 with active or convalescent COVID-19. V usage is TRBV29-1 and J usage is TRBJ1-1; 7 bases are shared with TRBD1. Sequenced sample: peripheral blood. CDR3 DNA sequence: TGCAGCGTTGTCCGGGACAGCGAAGCTTTCTTT. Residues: CSVVRDSEAFF.